Below, 10 T cell receptor beta chains from the same sample are listed, as sequenced in a study of T cells expressing NK-cell markers. Using the 5' RACE reads, TCRdb records one entry per CDR3 protein without DNA. Its table lists 500,000 to 700,000 distinct CDR3 sequences. Sequencing input: blood T cells: a sorted CD56 or NKG2C T cell subset, CD4+ or CD8+ T cells, or bulk PBMC T cells (not recorded which). These TCRs come from a man younger than 35 in good health.

The chain carries TRBV20-1 and TRBJ2-1; checking the TCRdb D call of TRBD1 is not possible without DNA. This CDR3 is built from 16 residues. Per germline, CDR1 DFQATT and CDR2 SNEGSKA (reference sequence). CDR3 region: CSATSPRRGHYNEQFF.

The rearrangement uses TRBV12-3 or TRBV12-4 and TRBJ2-3; TCRdb reports TRBD1, a call that lacks DNA to check it against. This CDR3 spans 17 amino acids. This CDR3 is CASSFPSGRKRTDTQYF.

This chain links TRBV25-1 with TRBJ2-1; the TCRdb D gene call, TRBD1, has no DNA to confirm it. Germline V lookup: CDR1 MGHDK, CDR2 SYGVNS. The CDR3 is 19 amino acids. CDR3 sequence reads: CASSKKGGQGLGSYNEQFF.

CDR3 amino acids: CASSYSISGDDQPQHF. The chain carries TRBV6-2 or TRBV6-3 and TRBJ1-5. CDR3 length: 16 residues. The germline V gene has CDR1 MNHEY and CDR2 SVGEGT.

The V and J genes are TRBV11-2 and TRBJ2-5; TCRdb proposes TRBD1, but this gene call is untestable without DNA. Germline V lookup: CDR1 SGHAT, CDR2 FQNNGV. There are 16 residues in the CDR3. The CDR3 here is CASSPRWGNLLETQYF.

The chain joins TRBV20-1 to TRBJ2-5; the TCRdb D gene call, TRBD1, has no DNA to confirm it. There are 14 residues in the CDR3. Germline CDR1 is DFQATT and CDR2 is SNEGSKA (reference sequence). The CDR3 loop is CSAPRTGGSETQYF.

CDR3 region: CASSFRDYEQYF. V is TRBV28 and J is TRBJ2-7; TCRdb names TRBD1, which stays unverified in the absence of DNA. CDR1 and CDR2 (germline): MDHEN, SYDVKM. This CDR3 region has 12 residues. The variable domain in full, with the rest retrieved from reference TRBV28 and TRBJ2-7, is DVKVTQSSRYLVKRTGEKVFLECVQDMDHENMFWYRQDPGLGLRLIYFSYDVKMKEKGDIPEGYSVSREKKERFSLILESASTNQTSMYLCASSFRDYEQYFGPGTRLTVT.

The chain employs TRBV30 and TRBJ1-1; the D call of TRBD1 rests on TCRdb alone, since no DNA is present to check it. The V gene's germline CDR1 is GTSNPN and CDR2 SVGIG (reference sequence). The CDR3 covers 13 residues. The CDR3 spells CAWDRGHGTEAFF.

The chain combines TRBV5-1 with TRBJ2-7; the D call from TCRdb, TRBD1, cannot be confirmed without DNA. CDR3 length: 16 amino acids. Germline values: CDR1 SGHRS, CDR2 YFSETQ. The CDR3 here is CASSLALGGGSGEQYF.

CDR3: CASSLDGTSGTYNEQFF. The chain employs TRBV7-9 and TRBJ2-1; TCRdb's D gene call, TRBD2, goes unchecked for lack of DNA. The CDR3 has 17 amino acids. Per the germline V gene, CDR1 is SEHNR and CDR2 is FQNEAQ (reference sequence).